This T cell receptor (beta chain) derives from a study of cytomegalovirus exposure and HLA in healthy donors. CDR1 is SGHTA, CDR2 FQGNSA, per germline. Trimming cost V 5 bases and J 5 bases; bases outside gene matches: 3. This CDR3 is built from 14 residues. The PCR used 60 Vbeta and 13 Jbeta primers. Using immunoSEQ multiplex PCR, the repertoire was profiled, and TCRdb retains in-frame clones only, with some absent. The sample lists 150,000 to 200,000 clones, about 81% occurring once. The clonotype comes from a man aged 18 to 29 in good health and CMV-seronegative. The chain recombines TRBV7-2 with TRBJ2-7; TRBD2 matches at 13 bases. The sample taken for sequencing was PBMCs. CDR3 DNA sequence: TGTGCCAGCAGCGGGACTAGCGGGATACACGAGCAGTACTTC. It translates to CASSGTSGIHEQYF.